Here is one T cell receptor (beta chain) with its context. It has no known antigen specificity. There are no base qualities to consult, and no much larger clone falls within one base. For TCR beta library preparation, around 2 micrograms of genomic DNA were isolated from cryopreserved PBMCs. High-throughput TCR beta sequencing was performed on longitudinal blood samples from CLL patients receiving ibrutinib monotherapy. The patients were enrolled in a single-center, open-label phase 2 trial of ibrutinib monotherapy. This sample is part of a study of cytotoxic CD8 clonotypes in ibrutinib-treated CLL (dated by TCRdb to the early 2020s). A note on the overall study: The cohort had about a dozen relapsed/refractory and around 16 treatment-naive patients; some 17 were IGHV unmutated. Responses were partial in around 25 patients and complete in 2; after median approximately 67 months follow-up, around 15 stayed in remission and 12 progressed. The response samples were drawn at a median of 12 months into treatment, with a range of about 6 to 36 months. On average, each sample had about 250,000 productive templates and 100,000 or so productive rearrangements. Longitudinal samples were available for 26 of the 86 trial participants. Cryopreserved peripheral blood mononuclear cells were obtained before treatment, at response, and at either sustained remission or disease progression. The paper's findings and limits, for the study overall: Sampling times were not matched between sustained-remission and progressing patients, and lymph node repertoires were not studied. Public clonotypes were rare and either shrank or stayed stable during treatment, and the rise in clonality at ibrutinib response reflected expansion of private clonotypes. Baseline clonality was found to be higher than that of age-matched healthy donors and was strongly correlated with circulating CD8+ T-cell counts. Clonality increased at ibrutinib response, stayed stable in sustained remission, and fell back toward baseline at progression.

Via the germline V gene, CDR1 is SGHRS and CDR2 YFSETQ. The CDR3, from cysteine to phenylalanine, totals 14 residues. Only the CDR3 portion is preserved as DNA: 42 bases, with reading frame beginning at the first base. Trimming at the junction amounts to 2 bases on V and 0 bases on J, and the germline ends lie 6 bases apart. A MiSeq instrument was used for deep resolution sequencing, which targeted depths ranging from 1 in 1 million up to 1 in 200,000 T cells, with coverage averaging 10x for each clonotype. TCR beta libraries were generated with the immunoSEQ hsTCRB Kit. Per the source publication's procedure: The data were analyzed with ImmunoSEQ Analyzer and ImmunoSEQ Data Assistant, and V, D and J gene assignments followed IMGT definitions. Clonality, which ranges from 0 to 1, was calculated as one minus the normalized Shannon entropy of productive rearrangement frequencies. Only overrepresented clonotypes making up at least 0.05% of the repertoire of each patient were included in the public clonotype analysis. Around 14 repertoires from age-matched healthy donors, obtained from immuneACCESS, served as clonality controls. The immuneACCESS repertoire file appears here via TCRdb, limited to in-frame rearrangements. These files lack a portion of the clones; in checked studies, under half of the deficit traces to unresolved V genes, and the cause of the others is not known. D and trimming come from the DNA, and the V and J calls and clone size come from that table. Here the sample has hundreds of thousands of clones; 70% to 80% occur a single time. The ten largest clones capture 6.5% to 8.5% of the sample.

Sequenced here: PBMCs, sampled before ibrutinib treatment. This chain joins TRBV5-1 to TRBJ1-3, with an unclear D gene assignment. The TCR originated in a human donor with chronic lymphocytic leukemia. This receptor carries the CDR3 CASSFDNSGNTIYF. The bases read TGCGCCAGCAGCTTCGACAACTCTGGAAACACCATATATTTT.